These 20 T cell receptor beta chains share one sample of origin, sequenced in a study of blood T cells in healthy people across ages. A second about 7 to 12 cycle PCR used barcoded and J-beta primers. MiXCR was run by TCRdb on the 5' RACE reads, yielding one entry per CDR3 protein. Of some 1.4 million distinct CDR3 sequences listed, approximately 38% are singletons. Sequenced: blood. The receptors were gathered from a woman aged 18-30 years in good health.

CDR3 bases: TGCGCCAGCAGTTGGGAACTCTACGAGCAGTACTTC. It specifies CASSWELYEQYF. The J gene is TRBJ2-7, the V gene TRBV10-2; D not resolved. The germline V and J ends were trimmed by 5 bases and 3 bases, with 8 bases remaining between them. The germline CDR1 and CDR2 sequences are WSHSY and SAAADI. The length of the CDR3 is 12 residues.

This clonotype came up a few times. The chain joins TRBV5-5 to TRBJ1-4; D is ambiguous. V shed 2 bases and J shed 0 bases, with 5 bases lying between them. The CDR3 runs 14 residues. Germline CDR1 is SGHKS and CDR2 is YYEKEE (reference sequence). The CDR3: CASSFDATNEKLFF. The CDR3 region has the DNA TGTGCCAGCAGCTTCGATGCAACTAATGAAAAACTGTTTTTT.

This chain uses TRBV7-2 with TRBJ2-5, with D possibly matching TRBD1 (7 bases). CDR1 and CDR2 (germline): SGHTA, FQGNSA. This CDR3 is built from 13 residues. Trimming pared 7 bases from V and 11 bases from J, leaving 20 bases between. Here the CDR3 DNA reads TGTGCCAGCACCTCAATGGGCAGGGGGGAGCAGTACTTC. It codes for CASTSMGRGEQYF. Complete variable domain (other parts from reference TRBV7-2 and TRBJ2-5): GAGVSQSPSNKVTEKGKDVELRCDPISGHTALYWYRQSLGQGLEFLIYFQGNSAPDKSGLPSDRFSAERTGGSVSTLTIQRTQQEDSAVYLCASTSMGRGEQYFGPGTRLLVL.

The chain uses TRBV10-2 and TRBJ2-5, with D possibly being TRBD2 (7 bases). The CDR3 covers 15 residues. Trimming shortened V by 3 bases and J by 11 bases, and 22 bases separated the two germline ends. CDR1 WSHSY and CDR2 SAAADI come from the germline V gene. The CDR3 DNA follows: TGCGCCAGCAGTGATGGGACTAATGGGGACAATGAGCAGTACTTC. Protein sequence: CASSDGTNGDNEQYF.

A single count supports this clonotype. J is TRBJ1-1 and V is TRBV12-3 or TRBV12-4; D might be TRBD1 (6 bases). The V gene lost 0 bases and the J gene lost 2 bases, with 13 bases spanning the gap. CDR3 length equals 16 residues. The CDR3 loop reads CASSLAARTVNTEAFF. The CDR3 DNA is TGTGCCAGCAGTTTAGCAGCCCGGACAGTAAACACTGAAGCTTTCTTT.

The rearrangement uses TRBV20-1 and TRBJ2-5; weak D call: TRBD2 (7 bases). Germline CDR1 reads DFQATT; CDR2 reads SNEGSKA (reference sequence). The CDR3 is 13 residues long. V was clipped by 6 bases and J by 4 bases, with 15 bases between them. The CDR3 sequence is CSAHRGAGETQYF. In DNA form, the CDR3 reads TGCAGTGCCCACCGGGGGGCGGGAGAGACCCAGTACTTC.

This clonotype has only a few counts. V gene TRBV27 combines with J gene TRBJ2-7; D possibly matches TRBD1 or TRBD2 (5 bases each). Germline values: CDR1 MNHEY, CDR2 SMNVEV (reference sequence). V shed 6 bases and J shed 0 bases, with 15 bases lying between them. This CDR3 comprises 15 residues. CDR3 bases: TGTGCCAGCAGCCCATCCGGGACCTACTCCTACGAGCAGTACTTC. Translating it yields CASSPSGTYSYEQYF.

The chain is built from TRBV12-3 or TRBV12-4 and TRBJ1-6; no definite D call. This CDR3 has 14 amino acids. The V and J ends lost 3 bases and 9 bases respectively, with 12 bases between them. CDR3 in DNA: TGTGCCAGCAGTTTTCGGGTTGAGGGTTCACCCCTCCACTTT. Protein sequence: CASSFRVEGSPLHF.

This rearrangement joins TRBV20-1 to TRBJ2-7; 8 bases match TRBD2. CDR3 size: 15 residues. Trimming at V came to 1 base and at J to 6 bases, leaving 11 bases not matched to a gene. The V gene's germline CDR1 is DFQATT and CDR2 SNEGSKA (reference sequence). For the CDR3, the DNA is TGCAGTGCTAGAGGAAGCGGGAGTCGAGTGGGCGAGCAGTACTTC. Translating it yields CSARGSGSRVGEQYF.

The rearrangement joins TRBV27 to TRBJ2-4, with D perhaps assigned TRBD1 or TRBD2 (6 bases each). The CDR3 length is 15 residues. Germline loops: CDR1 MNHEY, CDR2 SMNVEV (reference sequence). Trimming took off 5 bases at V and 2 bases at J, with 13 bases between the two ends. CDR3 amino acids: CASSIVGGSKNIQYF. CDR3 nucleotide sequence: TGTGCCAGCAGTATCGTAGGGGGGTCCAAAAACATTCAGTACTTC.

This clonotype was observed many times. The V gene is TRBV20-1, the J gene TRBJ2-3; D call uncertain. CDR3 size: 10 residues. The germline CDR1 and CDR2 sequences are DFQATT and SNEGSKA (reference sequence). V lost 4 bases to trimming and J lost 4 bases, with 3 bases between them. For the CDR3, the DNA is TGCAGTGCTAAGGCAGATACGCAGTATTTT. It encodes CSAKADTQYF.

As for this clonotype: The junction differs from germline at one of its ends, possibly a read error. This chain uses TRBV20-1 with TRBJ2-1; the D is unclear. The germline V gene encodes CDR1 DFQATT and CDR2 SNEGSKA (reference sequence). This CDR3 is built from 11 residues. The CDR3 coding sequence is TGCAGTGCTCGTCCCTACGATGAGCAGTTCTTC. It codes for CSARPYDEQFF.

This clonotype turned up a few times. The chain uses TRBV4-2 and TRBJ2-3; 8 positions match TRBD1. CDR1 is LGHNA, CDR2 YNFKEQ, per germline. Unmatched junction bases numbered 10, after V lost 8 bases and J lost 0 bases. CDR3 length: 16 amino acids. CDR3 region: CASRETGGPSTDTQYF. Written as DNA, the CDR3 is TGTGCCAGCCGAGAAACAGGGGGACCTAGCACAGATACGCAGTATTTT.

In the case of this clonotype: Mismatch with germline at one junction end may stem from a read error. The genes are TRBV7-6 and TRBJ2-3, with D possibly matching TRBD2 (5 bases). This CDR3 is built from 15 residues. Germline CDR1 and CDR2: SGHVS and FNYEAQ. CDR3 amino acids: CASSLFTGSTDMQYF. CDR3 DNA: TGTGCCAGCAGCTTATTCACGGGAAGCACAGATATGCAGTATTTT.

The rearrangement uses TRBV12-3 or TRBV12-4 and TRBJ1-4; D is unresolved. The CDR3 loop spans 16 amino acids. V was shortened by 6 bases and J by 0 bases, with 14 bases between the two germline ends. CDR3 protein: CASRPGRIATNEKLFF. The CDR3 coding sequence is TGTGCCAGCAGGCCTGGACGGATCGCAACTAATGAAAAACTGTTTTTT.

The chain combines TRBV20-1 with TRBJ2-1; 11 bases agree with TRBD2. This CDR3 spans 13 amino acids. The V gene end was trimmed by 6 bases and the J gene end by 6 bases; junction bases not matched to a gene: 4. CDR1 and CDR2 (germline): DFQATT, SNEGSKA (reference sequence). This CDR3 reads CSALAGVPNEQFF. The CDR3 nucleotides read TGCAGTGCACTAGCGGGAGTTCCCAATGAGCAGTTCTTC.

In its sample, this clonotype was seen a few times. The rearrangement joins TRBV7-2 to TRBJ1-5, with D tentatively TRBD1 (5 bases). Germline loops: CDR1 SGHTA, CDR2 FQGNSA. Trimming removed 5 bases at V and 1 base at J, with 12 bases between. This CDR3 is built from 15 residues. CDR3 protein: CASSPMWGSNQPQHF. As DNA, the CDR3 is TGTGCCAGCAGCCCCATGTGGGGCAGCAATCAGCCCCAGCATTTT. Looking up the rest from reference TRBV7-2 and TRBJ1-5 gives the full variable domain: GAGVSQSPSNKVTEKGKDVELRCDPISGHTALYWYRQSLGQGLEFLIYFQGNSAPDKSGLPSDRFSAERTGGSVSTLTIQRTQQEDSAVYLCASSPMWGSNQPQHFGDGTRLSIL.

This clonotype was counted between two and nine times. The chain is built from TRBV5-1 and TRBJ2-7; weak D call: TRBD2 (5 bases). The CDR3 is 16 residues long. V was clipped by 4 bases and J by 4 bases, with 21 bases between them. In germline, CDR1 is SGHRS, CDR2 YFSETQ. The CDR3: CASSAPLGYGGYEQYF. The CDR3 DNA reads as TGCGCCAGCAGCGCCCCGCTAGGGTACGGAGGATACGAGCAGTACTTC. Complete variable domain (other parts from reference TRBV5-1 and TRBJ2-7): KAGVTQTPRYLIKTRGQQVTLSCSPISGHRSVSWYQQTPGQGLQFLFEYFSETQRNKGNFPGRFSGRQFSNSRSEMNVSTLELGDSALYLCASSAPLGYGGYEQYFGPGTRLTVT.

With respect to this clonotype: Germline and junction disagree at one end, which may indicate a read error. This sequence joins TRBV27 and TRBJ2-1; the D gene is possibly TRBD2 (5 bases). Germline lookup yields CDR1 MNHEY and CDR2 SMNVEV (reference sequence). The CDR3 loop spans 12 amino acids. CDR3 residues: CANSPSGNEQFF. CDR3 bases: TGTGCCAACAGTCCGAGCGGCAATGAGCAGTTCTTC.

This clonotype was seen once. CDR3 amino acids: CASSRTLLAGGQNSGANVLTF. The CDR3 DNA reads as TGTGCCAGCAGCCGTACTCTACTAGCGGGGGGCCAAAACTCTGGGGCCAACGTCCTGACTTTC. The chain combines TRBV11-2 with TRBJ2-6; TRBD2 aligns across 12 bases. Germline V gene sequence: CDR1 SGHAT, CDR2 FQNNGV. There are 21 residues in the CDR3. Trimming at V came to 5 bases and at J to 0 bases, leaving 14 bases not matched to a gene.